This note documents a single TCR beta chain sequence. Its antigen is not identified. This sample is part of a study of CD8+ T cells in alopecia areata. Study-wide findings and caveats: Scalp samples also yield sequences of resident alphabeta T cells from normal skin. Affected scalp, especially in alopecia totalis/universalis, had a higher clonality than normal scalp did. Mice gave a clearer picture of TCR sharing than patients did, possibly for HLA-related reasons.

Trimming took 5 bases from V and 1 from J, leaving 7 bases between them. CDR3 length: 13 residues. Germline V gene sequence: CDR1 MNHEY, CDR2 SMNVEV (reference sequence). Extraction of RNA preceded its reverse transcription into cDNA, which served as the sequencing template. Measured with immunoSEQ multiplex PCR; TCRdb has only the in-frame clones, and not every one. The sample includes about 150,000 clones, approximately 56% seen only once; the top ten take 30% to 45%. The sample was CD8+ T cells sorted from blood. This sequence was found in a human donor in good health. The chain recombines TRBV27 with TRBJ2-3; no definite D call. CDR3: CASSLPGTDTQYF. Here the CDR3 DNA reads TGTGCCAGCAGTCTGCCGGGCACAGATACGCAGTATTTT.